This T cell receptor beta chain was captured in a study of blood T cell repertoires in COVID-19. Measured with immunoSEQ multiplex PCR; TCRdb has only the in-frame clones, and not every one. Of roughly 150,000 clones in the sample, around 85% were seen once. With 6 bases removed from V and 9 bases from J, the gap between germline ends came to 15 bases. The CDR3 length is 13 residues. CDR1 is LGHDT and CDR2 is YNNKEL in the germline V gene (reference sequence). Sequenced: peripheral blood. The sequence came from a woman older than 75 with COVID-19, enrolled during active disease. The chain joins TRBV3-1 (or the pseudogene TRBV3-2) to TRBJ1-3; D unclear. CDR3 in DNA: TGTGCCAGCAGGCGCCCCGGTTTCGGCACCATATATTTT. It translates to CASRRPGFGTIYF.